This TCR beta chain was captured by sequencing in a study of shared clonotypes between healthy human individuals. Findings of the study overall: When naive CD4 clonotypes were compared across a handful of donors, roughly 4.9% were shared. Naive subsets generally exceeded memory subsets in estimated richness.

Every one of the donors was a Caucasian adult that lived in Nashville, Tennessee. With regard to this clone: Its antigen is undetermined.

V was clipped by 2 bases and J by 5 bases, with 16 bases between them. The germline V gene encodes CDR1 SGHTA and CDR2 FQGNSA. The CDR3 contains 15 residues. Assay: immunoSEQ multiplex PCR; the TCRdb copy retains only in-frame clones and omits some. The data show 1,500,000 or so clones, with approximately 98.5% seen just once and 0.36% held by the top ten. The receptor was derived from a man between 25 and 39 years old in good health. The material sequenced was naive CD4+ T cells sorted from blood. The subset: CD45RA+ positively selected. This sequence joins TRBV7-2 and TRBJ2-7; tentatively, D is TRBD1 (5 bases). CDR3 amino acids: CASSLKGSGIHEQYF. The CDR3, as DNA: TGTGCCAGCAGCTTAAAGGGGTCAGGAATCCACGAGCAGTACTTC.